This TCR beta chain was identified in a study of T cell changes during pregnancy in multiple sclerosis. This CDR3 has 16 residues. V lost 1 base to trimming and J lost 4 bases, with 11 bases between them. Germline CDR1 is SGHTA and CDR2 is FQGNSA. Sequenced by immunoSEQ multiplex PCR; TCRdb stores in-frame clones only, minus some. There are 39,000 or so clones in the sample; 90% occur only once, and 8% to 10% lies in the top ten. This TCR was sampled from a female donor with multiple sclerosis, enrolled in a pregnancy study. This sample comprised CD8+ T cells from peripheral blood mononuclear cells, obtained in the first trimester of pregnancy. The chain links TRBV7-2 to TRBJ1-6; a weak D match, TRBD1 (6 bases). As DNA, the CDR3 is TGTGCCAGCAGCTTAGACAGGGACCCGTATAATTCACCCCTCCACTTT. Amino acid sequence: CASSLDRDPYNSPLHF.